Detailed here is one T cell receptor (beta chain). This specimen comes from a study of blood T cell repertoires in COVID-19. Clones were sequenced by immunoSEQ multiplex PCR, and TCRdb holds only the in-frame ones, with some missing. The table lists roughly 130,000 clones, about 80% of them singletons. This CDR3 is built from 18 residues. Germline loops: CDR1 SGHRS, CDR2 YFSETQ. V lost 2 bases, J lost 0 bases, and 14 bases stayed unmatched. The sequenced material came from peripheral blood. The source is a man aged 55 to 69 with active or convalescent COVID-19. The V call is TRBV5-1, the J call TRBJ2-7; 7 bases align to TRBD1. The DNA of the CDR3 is TGCGCCAGCAGCTTACAAACTTCCGGGACAGCTAACTCCTACGAGCAGTACTTC. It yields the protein CASSLQTSGTANSYEQYF.